A single sample gave rise to the 30 T cell receptor beta chains below, sequenced in a study of Graves' ophthalmopathy and Graves' hyperthyroidism. The authors amplified TCR beta CDR3 regions, and they did so from RNA transcripts for repertoire sequencing. Second-round multiplex PCR followed a first-round RT-PCR using HTBI primers. TCRdb re-derived calls from the multiplex PCR reads in MiXCR, one entry per CDR3 protein. The sample contains 200,000 to 250,000 distinct CDR3 sequences, around 50% of which appear only once. Sequences were obtained from peripheral blood. Receptor source: an adult man with Graves' ophthalmopathy.

This clonotype showed up just a few times. J is TRBJ1-1 and V is TRBV25-1; 7 nucleotides agree with TRBD1. The trim removed 4 bases at V and 8 bases at J, leaving 13 bases unmatched. CDR1 and CDR2 (germline): MGHDK, SYGVNS. This CDR3 comprises 15 residues. CDR3 sequence: CASSGVGRGSLEAFF. In nucleotides, the CDR3 is TGTGCCAGCAGTGGGGTGGGCAGGGGGAGTTTAGAAGCTTTCTTT. The full variable domain, its missing parts supplied by reference TRBV25-1 and TRBJ1-1, is EADIYQTPRYLVIGTGKKITLECSQTMGHDKMYWYQQDPGMELHLIHYSYGVNSTEKGDLSSESTVSRIRTEHFPLTLESARPSHTSQYLCASSGVGRGSLEAFFGQGTRLTVV.

The rearrangement joins TRBV7-9 to TRBJ1-4; D may be TRBD1 (5 bases). Germline V gene sequence: CDR1 SEHNR, CDR2 FQNEAQ (reference sequence). This CDR3 spans 16 amino acids. Trimming pared 6 bases from V and 3 bases from J, leaving 17 bases between. The CDR3 DNA is TGTGCCAGCAGTTCCCCGACCCAGGGAGCTAATGAAAAACTGTTTTTT. Encoded protein: CASSSPTQGANEKLFF.

The chain is built from TRBV5-1 and TRBJ1-6; TRBD1 matches 7 bases. This CDR3 region has 15 residues. V dropped 0 bases and J dropped 9; count of bases not matched to a gene: 6. The germline V gene encodes CDR1 SGHRS and CDR2 YFSETQ. The CDR3 DNA is TGCGCCAGCAGCTTGGCTGGGCAGGGGGGTTCACCCCTCCACTTT. It translates to CASSLAGQGGSPLHF.

This clonotype showed up many times. The junction shows a germline mismatch at one end, possibly a read error. The chain combines TRBV19 with TRBJ1-2, with D maybe TRBD1 (5 bases). In germline, CDR1 is LNHDA, CDR2 SQIVND (reference sequence). The CDR3 sequence is 11 residues long. The CDR3 here is CASRRDGHGSF. The CDR3 DNA reads as TGTGCCTCACGACGGGACGGACACGGCTCCTTC.

CDR3 sequence (DNA): TGTGCCACCAGCAGAGTAGGACAGGGCCAAATGAGTAACACTGAAGCTTTCTTT. This codes for CATSRVGQGQMSNTEAFF. The chain has TRBV15 and TRBJ1-1; 8 bases agree with TRBD1. J lost 2 bases, V lost 1 base, and 12 bases had no gene match. The CDR3 sequence is 18 residues long. The germline CDR1 and CDR2 sequences are LNHNV and YYDKDF (reference sequence).

This clonotype showed up just a few times. This chain connects TRBV24-1 to TRBJ2-7; D unresolved. The V end lost 0 bases, the J end lost 3 bases, and 5 bases lay between the germline ends. Germline V lookup: CDR1 KGHDR, CDR2 SFDVKD. The CDR3 runs 13 residues. The CDR3 sequence: CATSDLYSYEQYF. The CDR3 DNA sequence: TGTGCCACCAGTGATTTGTACAGCTACGAGCAGTACTTC.

This clonotype occurred many times. V is TRBV20-1 and J is TRBJ1-2; D ambiguous. The V and J ends lost 1 base and 2 bases respectively, with 5 bases between them. Germline V gene lookup returns CDR1 DFQATT and CDR2 SNEGSKA (reference sequence). This CDR3 spans 12 amino acids. The CDR3 region is CSARVHNYGYTF. The CDR3 nucleotides read TGCAGTGCTAGAGTCCACAACTATGGCTACACCTTC.

This clonotype was seen a handful of times. The chain links TRBV6-5 to TRBJ2-6; 7 bases align to TRBD2. The length of the CDR3 is 17 residues. V trimming: 4 bases; J trimming: 4 bases; junction bases outside the gene matches: 10. CDR1 and CDR2 (germline): MNHEY, SVGAGI. The CDR3 region is CASSSSSLAVGANVLTF. The DNA for the CDR3 is TGTGCCAGCAGTTCGTCATCTCTAGCGGTCGGGGCCAACGTCCTGACTTTC.

In regard to this clonotype: An end of the junction differs from the germline gene, which may be a read error. The V call is TRBV20-1, the J call TRBJ2-5; 8 bases line up with TRBD2. The germline V gene has CDR1 DFQATT and CDR2 SNEGSKA (reference sequence). The CDR3 contains 15 residues. The CDR3 region has the DNA TGCAGTGCTGACCCGGGAAGCGGGAGTGGAGAGGCCCAGTACTTC. Translating gives CSADPGSGSGEAQYF.

The table lists this clonotype with a few counts. The gene calls are TRBV15 and TRBJ2-5; TRBD1 agrees at 10 bases. V lost 2 bases and J lost 5; bases outside the gene matches: 2. This CDR3 is built from 14 residues. Per the germline V gene, CDR1 is LNHNV and CDR2 is YYDKDF (reference sequence). The DNA of the CDR3 is TGTGCCACCAGCAGATCGGACAGGGGGGAGACCCAGTACTTC. Translating it yields CATSRSDRGETQYF.

This chain connects TRBV20-1 to TRBJ2-2; D gene ambiguous. Per germline, CDR1 DFQATT and CDR2 SNEGSKA (reference sequence). The CDR3 covers 14 residues. V lost 3 bases to trimming and J lost 1 base, with 9 bases between them. The CDR3 sequence is CSASRTENTGELFF. The CDR3 nucleotides read TGCAGTGCTAGTAGGACCGAGAACACCGGGGAGCTGTTTTTT.

In this sample, this clonotype turned up a few times. The V gene is TRBV19, the J gene TRBJ1-4; D is unresolved. Trimming took 6 bases from V and 8 from J, leaving 10 bases between them. CDR3 length: 12 amino acids. From germline, CDR1 is LNHDA and CDR2 SQIVND (reference sequence). The CDR3 DNA is TGTGCCAGTAGCCCTTGGAGAGAAAAACTGTTTTTT. Its protein is CASSPWREKLFF.

The chain recombines TRBV10-3 with TRBJ2-5, with D perhaps matching TRBD1 (6 bases). This CDR3 spans 14 amino acids. Germline loops: CDR1 ENHRY, CDR2 SYGVKD. V dropped 2 bases and J dropped 1 base, with 8 bases sitting between them. The CDR3 loop reads CAISEAGAQETQYF. The CDR3 DNA sequence: TGTGCCATCAGTGAGGCAGGGGCCCAAGAGACCCAGTACTTC.

V gene TRBV7-9 combines with J gene TRBJ2-5, with D unresolved. CDR3 length: 13 residues. The germline V gene encodes CDR1 SEHNR and CDR2 FQNEAQ (reference sequence). V lost 2 bases and J lost 0, with 4 bases in between. CDR3 sequence reads: CASSLRYQETQYF. The DNA for the CDR3 is TGTGCCAGCAGCTTAAGGTACCAAGAGACCCAGTACTTC.

This clonotype came up a few times. V and J are TRBV7-2 and TRBJ2-7; 11 bases agree with TRBD2. The CDR3 sequence is 17 residues long. Per the germline V gene, CDR1 is SGHTA and CDR2 is FQGNSA. V was pared by 5 bases and J by 5 bases, with 14 bases of the junction left unmatched. The CDR3 sequence: CASSPTELLAGDNEQYF. CDR3 coding DNA: TGTGCCAGCAGCCCGACCGAACTACTAGCGGGAGACAACGAGCAGTACTTC. Together with reference TRBV7-2 and TRBJ2-7, the CDR3 gives the full variable domain: GAGVSQSPSNKVTEKGKDVELRCDPISGHTALYWYRQSLGQGLEFLIYFQGNSAPDKSGLPSDRFSAERTGGSVSTLTIQRTQQEDSAVYLCASSPTELLAGDNEQYFGPGTRLTVT.

The chain carries TRBV24-1 and TRBJ2-5; D possibly matches TRBD1 or TRBD2 (5 bases each). Per germline, CDR1 KGHDR and CDR2 SFDVKD. The CDR3 runs to 15 residues. Trimming stripped 3 bases from V and 5 bases from J, with 15 bases between. The CDR3 nucleotides read TGTGCCACCAGTGATCTACGCCCTGAGGGGGAGACCCAGTACTTC. It is translated as CATSDLRPEGETQYF.

The V and J genes are TRBV5-1 and TRBJ1-4, with unresolved D. Trimming took off 1 base at V and 4 bases at J, with 8 bases between the two ends. CDR1 is SGHRS, CDR2 YFSETQ, per germline. This CDR3 region has 14 residues. CDR3 sequence reads: CASSLMPDNEKLFF. The CDR3 bases are TGCGCCAGCAGCTTGATGCCGGATAATGAAAAACTGTTTTTT.

V usage is TRBV20-1 and J usage is TRBJ1-2; TRBD1 is a possible D gene (6 bases). V shed 2 bases and J shed 8 bases, with 18 bases lying between them. From germline, CDR1 is DFQATT and CDR2 SNEGSKA (reference sequence). The length of the CDR3 is 14 residues. The CDR3 DNA reads TGCAGTGCTAGACCAGACAGGTTTGATGAGGGCTACACCTTC. Protein: CSARPDRFDEGYTF.

There are a few counts of this clonotype. The gene calls are TRBV20-1 and TRBJ1-1; 8 bases fit TRBD1. CDR1 DFQATT and CDR2 SNEGSKA come from the germline V gene (reference sequence). The CDR3 has 15 amino acids. J gave up 8 bases and V 0 bases, and 11 bases lay outside the gene matches. The CDR3 region has the DNA TGCAGTGCTAGAGATAAGGGGACAGGTCCGGTAGAAGCTTTCTTT. Protein: CSARDKGTGPVEAFF.

The chain employs TRBV19 and TRBJ2-2, with no clear D. This CDR3 comprises 12 residues. Germline V gene sequence: CDR1 LNHDA, CDR2 SQIVND (reference sequence). Trimming took off 2 bases at V and 5 bases at J, with 3 bases between the two ends. The chain's CDR3 is CASSIQTGELFF. The CDR3 DNA reads TGTGCCAGTAGTATACAGACCGGGGAGCTGTTTTTT.

This clonotype was observed a few times. The gene calls are TRBV28 and TRBJ2-5; 8 nucleotides agree with TRBD2. The length of the CDR3 is 15 residues. Germline V gene sequence: CDR1 MDHEN, CDR2 SYDVKM. V dropped 4 bases and J dropped 3; count of bases not matched to a gene: 7. The CDR3 region has the DNA TGTGCCAGCAGTTCAACCTCGGGGGGGGAAGAGACCCAGTACTTC. It codes for CASSSTSGGEETQYF.

The chain carries TRBV6-1 and TRBJ1-5, with TRBD1 as a possible D gene (5 bases). Looked up from germline, CDR1 is MNHNS and CDR2 is SASEGT. With 5 bases removed from V and 0 bases from J, the gap between germline ends came to 14 bases. CDR3 length: 16 amino acids. The CDR3: CASSRVRGDSNQPQHF. DNA for the CDR3: TGTGCCAGCAGTAGAGTTCGGGGGGATAGCAATCAGCCCCAGCATTTT.

This clonotype was observed a handful of times. The chain joins TRBV24-1 to TRBJ2-5; weak D call: TRBD2 (5 bases). The CDR3 has 16 residues. Trimming pared 7 bases from V and 7 bases from J, leaving 24 bases between. The germline V gene encodes CDR1 KGHDR and CDR2 SFDVKD. CDR3 in amino acids: CATSALESGVVATQYF. In DNA form, the CDR3 reads TGTGCCACCAGCGCCCTTGAGTCCGGGGTGGTCGCGACCCAGTACTTC.

Here the CDR3 reads CASSFPGGGYEQYF. As DNA, the CDR3 is TGTGCCAGCAGTTTCCCTGGGGGTGGCTACGAGCAGTACTTC. The rearrangement links TRBV7-8 to TRBJ2-5; tentatively, D is TRBD1 or TRBD2 (5 bases each). Gene TRBJ2-7 matches the end of the DNA better, so the J call may be wrong. This CDR3 is built from 14 residues. The germline V gene encodes CDR1 SGHVS and CDR2 FQNEAQ.

The genes are TRBV12-3 or TRBV12-4 and TRBJ1-1; unclear D gene. The CDR3 length is 15 residues. The V end was cut by 6 bases, the J end by 0 bases, with 14 bases between. CDR3 DNA sequence: TGTGCCAGCAGCCAAGATCGTGAGGTGAACACTGAAGCTTTCTTT. It encodes CASSQDREVNTEAFF.

Concerning this clonotype: Relative to the germline gene, one junction end is altered; a read error may explain this. The V and J genes are TRBV10-2 and TRBJ2-7; TRBD2 agrees at 9 bases. The CDR3 consists of 15 residues. Germline-derived CDR1 and CDR2 are WSHSY and SAAADI. CDR3 sequence reads: CASRLTSGGVKEQYF. In DNA, the CDR3 is TGTGCCAGCAGACTGACTAGCGGAGGGGTGAAGGAGCAGTACTTC.

This clonotype was seen only a few times. This chain joins TRBV7-3 and TRBJ2-2, with TRBD1 as a possible D gene (6 bases). Between the trimmed V and J ends, which lost 1 base and 0 bases, there was a span of 6 bases. Per germline, CDR1 SGHTA and CDR2 FQGTGA. This CDR3 region has 15 residues. The CDR3 DNA follows: TGTGCCAGCAGCTTAAGGGACACGAACACCGGGGAGCTGTTTTTT. This sequence encodes CASSLRDTNTGELFF.

This clonotype appeared once. The CDR3 region is CASSPYAAGGRSEQYF. Here the CDR3 DNA reads TGTGCCAGCTCACCCTACGCAGCGGGGGGTAGGAGCGAGCAGTACTTC. The chain is built from TRBV6-6 and TRBJ2-7; 9 bases map to TRBD2. The junction had 17 bases not matched to a gene; V was cut back by 8 bases and J by 6 bases. Germline-derived CDR1 and CDR2 are MNHNY and SVGAGI (reference sequence). The CDR3 extends over 16 amino acids.

This sequence joins TRBV25-1 and TRBJ2-2; no clear D. Germline V gives CDR1 MGHDK, CDR2 SYGVNS. The V end was cut by 6 bases, the J end by 2 bases, with 13 bases between. The CDR3 is 15 amino acids. In nucleotides, the CDR3 is TGTGCCAGCAGCTTTGACATAATCAACACCGGGGAGCTGTTTTTT. It codes for CASSFDIINTGELFF.

The chain combines TRBV7-9 with TRBJ2-7, with 7 bases matching TRBD2. Germline assignment: CDR1 SEHNR and CDR2 FQNEAQ (reference sequence). V gave up 7 bases and J gave up 9 bases; unmatched junction bases: 12. The CDR3 runs to 13 residues. DNA for the CDR3: TGTGCCAGCACTAGCGGACTAGAAGGCGTGCAGTACTTC. Its protein product is CASTSGLEGVQYF.